The 21 T cell receptor beta chains in this list originate from one sample, sequenced in a study of graft-versus-host responses after intestinal transplantation. The method was immunoSEQ multiplex PCR; TCRdb's version includes in-frame clones alone and lacks a portion of them. Found here are around 26,000 clones, 94% of them singletons; the top ten hold 0.45% to 0.65%. This specimen consisted of PBMCs, obtained 156 days after intestinal transplant. The receptors here all came from a human patient who received an intestinal transplant, so some T cells may come from the graft donor.

The chain joins TRBV28 to TRBJ1-6; 8 nucleotides match TRBD1. J lost 7 bases, V lost 6 bases, and 8 bases had no gene match. Germline CDR1 MDHEN, CDR2 SYDVKM. There are 15 residues in the CDR3. This CDR3 is CASRDIQGGNSPLHF. DNA for the CDR3: TGTGCCAGCAGGGACATACAGGGGGGAAATTCACCCCTCCACTTT.

This chain uses TRBV7-9 with TRBJ2-1; 14 nucleotides match TRBD2. The CDR3 is 19 amino acids. The trim removed 4 bases at V and 10 bases at J, leaving 18 bases unmatched. Germline V lookup: CDR1 SEHNR, CDR2 FQNEAQ (reference sequence). Here the CDR3 DNA reads TGTGCCAGCAGCTCCGGGACTCCAGGGACTAGCGGGAGATACGGGGAGCAGTTCTTC. Translated: CASSSGTPGTSGRYGEQFF.

The chain has TRBV7-2 and TRBJ2-3, with TRBD2 matching 8 bases. This CDR3 is 17 amino acids long. The germline gives CDR1 SGHTA, CDR2 FQGNSA. V shed 6 bases, J shed 6 bases, and the junction held 17 bases outside the gene matches. CDR3 protein: CASRQELADDSADTQYF. The CDR3 DNA reads as TGTGCCAGCAGACAGGAACTAGCGGACGACTCCGCGGATACGCAGTATTTT.

The CDR3: CASSLINEQFF. For the CDR3, the DNA is TGTGCCAGCAGCTTGATTAATGAGCAGTTCTTC. V usage is TRBV5-6 and J usage is TRBJ2-1, with unresolved D. The V end was cut by 1 base, the J end by 7 bases, with 3 bases between. From germline, CDR1 is SGHDT and CDR2 YYEEEE. CDR3 size: 11 residues. Looking up the rest from reference TRBV5-6 and TRBJ2-1 gives the full variable domain: DAGVTQSPTHLIKTRGQQVTLRCSPKSGHDTVSWYQQALGQGPQFIFQYYEEEERQRGNFPDRFSGHQFPNYSSELNVNALLLGDSALYLCASSLINEQFFGPGTRLTVL.

The chain employs TRBV11-3 and TRBJ2-7; 13 bases fit TRBD2. With V trimmed by 5 bases and J by 5 bases, 3 bases remained unmatched. The CDR3 totals 14 residues. In germline, CDR1 is SGHNT, CDR2 YENEEA. CDR3 sequence reads: CASSGGTSGNEQYF. The CDR3 nucleotides are TGTGCCAGCAGCGGTGGGACTAGCGGGAACGAGCAGTACTTC. Complete variable domain (other parts from reference TRBV11-3 and TRBJ2-7): EAGVVQSPRYKIIEKKQPVAFWCNPISGHNTLYWYLQNLGQGPELLIRYENEEAVDDSQLPKDRFSAERLKGVDSTLKIQPAELGDSAVYLCASSGGTSGNEQYFGPGTRLTVT.

The chain has TRBV7-2 and TRBJ1-2; 8 nucleotides line up with TRBD1. The CDR3 has 13 amino acids. After removal of 3 bases from V and 7 bases from J, the junction contained 4 bases not matched to a gene. The germline V gene has CDR1 SGHTA and CDR2 FQGNSA. The CDR3 DNA reads as TGTGCCAGCAGCTTCCAGGGGGCAGGTGGCTACACCTTC. Amino acid sequence: CASSFQGAGGYTF. Looking up the rest from reference TRBV7-2 and TRBJ1-2 gives the full variable domain: GAGVSQSPSNKVTEKGKDVELRCDPISGHTALYWYRQSLGQGLEFLIYFQGNSAPDKSGLPSDRFSAERTGGSVSTLTIQRTQQEDSAVYLCASSFQGAGGYTFGSGTRLTVV.

The rearrangement joins TRBV6-6 to TRBJ1-6, with TRBD1 matching over 8 bases. Germline lookup yields CDR1 MNHNY and CDR2 SVGAGI (reference sequence). This CDR3 contains 14 residues. Trimming at V came to 2 bases and at J to 10 bases, leaving 4 bases not matched to a gene. CDR3 sequence reads: CASSYGQGWSPLHF. The CDR3, as DNA: TGTGCCAGCAGTTACGGACAGGGTTGGTCACCCCTCCACTTT.

CDR3 loop: CASSPAGTNYEQYF. As DNA, the CDR3 is TGTGCCAGCTCCCCCGCGGGGACTAACTACGAGCAGTACTTC. V is TRBV18 and J is TRBJ2-7, with 7 positions matching TRBD2. Germline V CDR1 and CDR2: KGHSH, LQKENI. J lost 3 bases, V lost 6 bases, and 8 bases had no gene match. CDR3 length equals 14 residues.

A single count supports this clone. The chain combines TRBV5-1 with TRBJ1-4; D ambiguous. Germline V CDR1 and CDR2: SGHRS, YFSETQ. CDR3 length: 18 amino acids. With 2 bases removed from V and 2 bases from J, the gap between germline ends came to 19 bases. The DNA of the CDR3 is TGCGCCAGCAGCTTTTCGGCCCTACGGTCTGGGACTAATGAAAAACTGTTTTTT. This sequence encodes CASSFSALRSGTNEKLFF.

The chain combines TRBV6-5 with TRBJ1-1; no reliable D call. V lost 6 bases to trimming and J lost 0 bases, with 8 bases between them. Per the germline V gene, CDR1 is MNHEY and CDR2 is SVGAGI. This CDR3 region has 13 residues. The CDR3: CASSTIMNTEAFF. The CDR3 nucleotides are TGTGCCAGCAGCACGATCATGAACACTGAAGCTTTCTTT.

The rearrangement links TRBV29-1 to TRBJ1-3; 7 bases are shared with TRBD1. The CDR3 runs to 12 residues. With V trimmed by 4 bases and J by 5 bases, 2 bases remained unmatched. Germline V CDR1 and CDR2: SQVTM, ANQGSEA. CDR3 coding DNA: TGCAGCGTTGTACAGGGGAGAAACACCATATATTTT. Translating it yields CSVVQGRNTIYF.

This chain connects TRBV11-2 to TRBJ2-6, with unresolved D. V lost 5 bases and J lost 0, with 14 bases in between. Per germline, CDR1 SGHAT and CDR2 FQNNGV. The length of the CDR3 is 17 residues. The CDR3 DNA reads TGTGCCAGCAGCCCCACGGTAGGCAACTCTGGGGCCAACGTCCTGACTTTC. Translated: CASSPTVGNSGANVLTF. Variable domain in full (rest from reference TRBV11-2 and TRBJ2-6): EAGVAQSPRYKIIEKRQSVAFWCNPISGHATLYWYQQILGQGPKLLIQFQNNGVVDDSQLPKDRFSAERLKGVDSTLKIQPAKLEDSAVYLCASSPTVGNSGANVLTFGAGSRLTVL.

The chain recombines TRBV15 with TRBJ1-1; possibly TRBD1 for D (6 bases). The length of the CDR3 is 13 residues. Germline loops: CDR1 LNHNV, CDR2 YYDKDF (reference sequence). Trimming cost V 5 bases and J 1 base, with 8 bases left between them. The CDR3 DNA reads TGTGCCACCAGCTGGGACACGAACACTGAAGCTTTCTTT. Residues: CATSWDTNTEAFF. Drawing the rest from reference TRBV15 and TRBJ1-1, the complete variable domain is DAMVIQNPRYQVTQFGKPVTLSCSQTLNHNVMYWYQQKSSQAPKLLFHYYDKDFNNEADTPDNFQSRRPNTSFCFLDIRSPGLGDTAMYLCATSWDTNTEAFFGQGTRLTVV.

This clone turned up a few times. The chain uses TRBV11-2 and TRBJ1-1; D is perhaps TRBD1 (5 bases). The length of the CDR3 is 13 residues. Trimming stripped 4 bases from V and 5 bases from J, with 11 bases between. Looked up from germline, CDR1 is SGHAT and CDR2 is FQNNGV. CDR3 sequence: CASSWGVGTEAFF. The CDR3 bases are TGTGCCAGCAGCTGGGGCGTGGGGACTGAAGCTTTCTTT.

V is TRBV30 and J is TRBJ1-3; D is uncertain. The ends were cut back, 5 bases at V and 0 bases at J, with 11 bases in the middle. The CDR3 length is 14 residues. CDR1 GTSNPN and CDR2 SVGIG come from the germline V gene (reference sequence). The CDR3 loop is CAWEGHNSGNTIYF. CDR3 bases: TGTGCCTGGGAGGGCCATAACTCTGGAAACACCATATATTTT.

This clone was observed once. The chain employs TRBV7-9 and TRBJ1-1; D is undetermined. The V end was cut by 3 bases, the J end by 10 bases, with 18 bases between. Germline lookup yields CDR1 SEHNR and CDR2 FQNEAQ (reference sequence). The CDR3 has 14 residues. The CDR3 is CASSFNRNQVGAFF. DNA for the CDR3: TGTGCCAGCAGCTTCAACAGAAACCAGGTGGGAGCTTTCTTT.

In nucleotides, the CDR3 is TGTGCCAGCAGTTACGGGGGGCCCCTGAATGGCTACACCTTC. Amino acid sequence: CASSYGGPLNGYTF. The chain uses TRBV6-5 and TRBJ1-2, with TRBD1 as a possible D gene (6 bases). The CDR3 totals 14 residues. The germline V gene has CDR1 MNHEY and CDR2 SVGAGI. The V and J ends lost 2 bases and 6 bases respectively, with 13 bases between them.

The CDR3 here is CASSWSINGYTF. For the CDR3, the DNA is TGTGCCAGCAGTTGGAGTATTAATGGCTACACCTTC. The chain couples TRBV7-9 to TRBJ1-2; D remains unclear. V lost 6 bases and J 6 bases, leaving 11 bases between the germline ends. This CDR3 is 12 amino acids long. CDR1 is SEHNR and CDR2 is FQNEAQ in the germline V gene (reference sequence).

The chain combines TRBV6-1 with TRBJ2-1, with 9 bases lining up with TRBD2. J lost 6 bases, V lost 3 bases, and 6 bases had no gene match. CDR1 MNHNS and CDR2 SASEGT come from the germline V gene. The CDR3 length is 15 residues. CDR3 in DNA: TGTGCCAGCAGTGAGGATAGCGGGAGCACCAATGAGCAGTTCTTC. This sequence encodes CASSEDSGSTNEQFF.

The chain joins TRBV30 to TRBJ2-5; D may correspond to TRBD1 or TRBD2 (5 bases each). There are 13 residues in the CDR3. Trimming stripped 0 bases from V and 7 bases from J, with 12 bases between. The germline CDR1 and CDR2 sequences are GTSNPN and SVGIG (reference sequence). CDR3 bases: TGTGCCTGGAGTGTGGGGGATTCTGGGACCCAGTACTTC. Amino acids: CAWSVGDSGTQYF.

The chain couples TRBV28 to TRBJ1-3; the D is unclear. The CDR3 length is 15 residues. The V end was cut by 1 base, the J end by 1 base, with 8 bases between. Germline-derived CDR1 and CDR2 are MDHEN and SYDVKM. Written as DNA, the CDR3 is TGTGCCAGCAGTTTATTTTTGGGGTCTGGAAACACCATATATTTT. It encodes CASSLFLGSGNTIYF.